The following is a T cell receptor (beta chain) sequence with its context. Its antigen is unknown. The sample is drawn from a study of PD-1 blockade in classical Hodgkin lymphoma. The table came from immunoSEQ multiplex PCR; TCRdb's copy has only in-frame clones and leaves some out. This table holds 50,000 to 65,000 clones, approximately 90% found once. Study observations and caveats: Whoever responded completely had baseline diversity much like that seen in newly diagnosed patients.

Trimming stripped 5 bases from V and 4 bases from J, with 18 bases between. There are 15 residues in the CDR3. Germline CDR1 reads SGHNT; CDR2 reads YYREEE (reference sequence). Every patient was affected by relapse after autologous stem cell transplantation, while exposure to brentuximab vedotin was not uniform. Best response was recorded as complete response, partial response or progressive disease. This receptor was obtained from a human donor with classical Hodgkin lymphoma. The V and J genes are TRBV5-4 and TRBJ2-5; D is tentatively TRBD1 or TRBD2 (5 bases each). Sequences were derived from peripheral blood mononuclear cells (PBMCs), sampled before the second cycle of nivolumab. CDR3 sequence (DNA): TGTGCCAGCAGTACGGAACGGGGCAGGTCAGAGACCCAGTACTTC. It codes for CASSTERGRSETQYF.